A single sample is the source of the 3 T cell receptor beta chains below, sequenced in a study of TET2 disruption in CD19-targeted CAR T cells. As to treatment: autologous CTL019 cells: CD19 CAR with 4-1BB and CD3 zeta domains. Sequenced by immunoSEQ multiplex PCR; TCRdb stores in-frame clones only, minus some. Its listing shows about 2,000 clones. No antigens are known for them. This specimen consisted of CD8+ T cells sorted from cultured blood T cells, obtained for CD19 CAR T cell therapy. The source is a man in his 70s with chronic lymphocytic leukemia.

Points on this clone: The read ends 3 residues before the CDR3 terminus; that terminus is restored from the germline J gene. The chain joins TRBV5-1 to TRBJ1-1; D gene unclear. The CDR3 totals 13 residues. Trimming removed 2 bases at V and 4 bases at J, with 9 bases between. Germline V gene lookup returns CDR1 SGHRS and CDR2 YFSETQ. The CDR3 sequence is CASSLAAVTEAFF. The covered CDR3 bases are TGCGCCAGCAGCTTAGCGGCGGTCACTGAA.

This clone is labeled medium-sized based on frequency. The read terminates 3 residues before the CDR3 end, so the remaining end is supplied by the germline J gene. V usage is TRBV9 and J usage is TRBJ2-7, with D possibly TRBD1 on 5 matching bases. Per the germline V gene, CDR1 is SGDLS and CDR2 is YYNGEE. Trimming removed 4 bases from V and 5 bases from J, with 16 bases in between. The CDR3 is made up of 14 amino acids. CDR3 protein: CASSPAQGLNEQYF. CDR3 bases read: TGTGCCAGCAGCCCAGCCCAGGGTCTGAACGAG.

This clone is classed as medium-sized by frequency. The CDR3 goes on 3 residues after the read ends, and that part is filled in from the germline J gene. The J gene is TRBJ2-5, the V gene TRBV6-1; TRBD2 matches at 11 bases. Germline V gene sequence: CDR1 MNHNS, CDR2 SASEGT. V shed 4 bases, J shed 1 base, and the junction held 5 bases outside the gene matches. The CDR3 extends over 16 amino acids. CDR3 sequence: CASSGHSGGAQETQYF. The sequenced part of the CDR3 DNA is TGTGCCAGCAGTGGCCATAGCGGGGGGGCCCAAGAGACC.